This T cell receptor beta chain derives from a study of T cells of healthy individuals. This clonotype was counted a single time. One entry per CDR3 protein, called by TCRdb with MiXCR from the 5' RACE reads. This table holds about 100,000 distinct CDR3 sequences, around 17% found once. The CDR3 is made up of 15 amino acids. Germline-derived CDR1 and CDR2 are MNHEY and SVGAGI. J gave up 6 bases and V 6 bases, and 8 bases lay outside the gene matches. The V gene is TRBV6-5, the J gene TRBJ2-2; 9 bases are a match to TRBD2. This sequence was found in a human donor in good health. CDR3 residues: CASSRGGRAAGELFF. As DNA, the CDR3 is TGTGCCAGCAGCCGGGGCGGGAGGGCCGCCGGGGAGCTGTTTTTT.